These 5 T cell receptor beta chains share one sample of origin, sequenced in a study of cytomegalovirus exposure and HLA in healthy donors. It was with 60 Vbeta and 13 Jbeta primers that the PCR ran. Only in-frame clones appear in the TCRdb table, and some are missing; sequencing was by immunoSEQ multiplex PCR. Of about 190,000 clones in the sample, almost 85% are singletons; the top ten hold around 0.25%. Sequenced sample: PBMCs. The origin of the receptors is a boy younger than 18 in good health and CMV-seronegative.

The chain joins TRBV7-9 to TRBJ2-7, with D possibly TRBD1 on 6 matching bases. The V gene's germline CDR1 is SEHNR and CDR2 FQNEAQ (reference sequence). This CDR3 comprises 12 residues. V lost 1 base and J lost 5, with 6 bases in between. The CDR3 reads CASSLGQDEQYF. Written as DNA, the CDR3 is TGTGCCAGCAGCTTAGGACAGGACGAGCAGTACTTC.

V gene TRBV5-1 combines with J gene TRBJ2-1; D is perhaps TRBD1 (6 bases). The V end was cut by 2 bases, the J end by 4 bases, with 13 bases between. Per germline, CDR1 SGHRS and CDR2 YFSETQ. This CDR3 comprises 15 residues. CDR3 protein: CASSFRTERYNEQFF. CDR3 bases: TGCGCCAGCAGCTTCCGGACAGAGAGATACAATGAGCAGTTCTTC. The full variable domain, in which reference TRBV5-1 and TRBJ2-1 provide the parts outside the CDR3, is KAGVTQTPRYLIKTRGQQVTLSCSPISGHRSVSWYQQTPGQGLQFLFEYFSETQRNKGNFPGRFSGRQFSNSRSEMNVSTLELGDSALYLCASSFRTERYNEQFFGPGTRLTVL.

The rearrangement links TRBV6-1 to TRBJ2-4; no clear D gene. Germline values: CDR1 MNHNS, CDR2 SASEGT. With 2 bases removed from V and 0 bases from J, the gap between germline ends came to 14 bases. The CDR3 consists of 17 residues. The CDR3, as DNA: TGTGCCAGCAGTGAACTGGTACTGAATCTAGCCAAAAACATTCAGTACTTC. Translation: CASSELVLNLAKNIQYF.

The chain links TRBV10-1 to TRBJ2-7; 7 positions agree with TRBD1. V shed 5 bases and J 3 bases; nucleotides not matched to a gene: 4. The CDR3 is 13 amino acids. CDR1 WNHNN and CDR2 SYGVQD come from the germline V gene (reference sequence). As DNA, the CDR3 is TGCGCCAGCAGTCCCGGGACAGACTACGAGCAGTACTTC. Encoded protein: CASSPGTDYEQYF.

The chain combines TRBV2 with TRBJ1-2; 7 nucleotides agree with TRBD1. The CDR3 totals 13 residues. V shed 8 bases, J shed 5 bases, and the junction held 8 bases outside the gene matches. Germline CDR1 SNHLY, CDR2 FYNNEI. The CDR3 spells CASGTGTVYGYTF. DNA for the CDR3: TGTGCCAGCGGAACGGGGACAGTGTATGGCTACACCTTC. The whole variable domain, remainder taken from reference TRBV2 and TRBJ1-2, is EPEVTQTPSHQVTQMGQEVILRCVPISNHLYFYWYRQILGQKVEFLVSFYNNEISEKSEIFDDQFSVERPDGSNFTLKIRSTKLEDSAMYFCASGTGTVYGYTFGSGTRLTVV.